The entry that follows covers one T cell receptor (beta chain) sequence. Its cognate antigen is unknown. Germline V lookup: CDR1 SNHLY, CDR2 FYNNEI. The V segment lost 5 bases and the J segment 0 bases; nucleotides outside the gene matches: 11. The CDR3 runs to 18 residues. The assay was immunoSEQ multiplex PCR, and TCRdb's table has in-frame clones only and misses some. The table lists fewer than 30,000 clones, less than 85% of them singletons. Pools of viral peptides were used by the ViraFEST assay to expand antigen-specific CD4+ T cells ahead of sequencing. Following 10 days of culture, CD4+ T cells were isolated. Each participant was administered two doses of either the BNT162b2 or the mRNA-1273 vaccine. IL-2 medium supplanted half the medium on days 3 and 7. This record comes from a study of vaccination effects on CD4 cells after COVID-19.

The chain employs TRBV2 and TRBJ1-3, with 9 positions matching TRBD1. The sample was CD4+ T cells from PBMCs cultured with SARS-CoV-2 spike peptides, taken after COVID-19 vaccination. This receptor was identified in a human donor who received a COVID-19 vaccine. The CDR3 DNA reads TGTGCCAGCAGTAAAGATCCGGGACAGGGACTCTCTGGAAACACCATATATTTT. Its translation: CASSKDPGQGLSGNTIYF.